A single sample gave rise to the 14 T cell receptor beta chains below, sequenced in a study of blood T cell repertoires in COVID-19. Method: immunoSEQ multiplex PCR; TCRdb's copy keeps in-frame clones and lacks some. The sample has roughly 410,000 clones; about 90% are singletons. Source material: peripheral blood. These receptors originate from a woman aged 60 to 75 with COVID-19, enrolled during active disease.

This sequence joins TRBV7-6 and TRBJ2-3, with D tentatively TRBD2 (5 bases). V lost 4 bases and J lost 0, with 11 bases in between. Germline V lookup: CDR1 SGHVS, CDR2 FNYEAQ. The CDR3 is 15 residues long. The chain's CDR3 is CASSSTTGSTDTQYF. In nucleotides, the CDR3 is TGTGCCAGCAGCTCAACGACGGGAAGCACAGATACGCAGTATTTT.

V usage is TRBV28 and J usage is TRBJ1-2, with no clear D. Germline values: CDR1 MDHEN, CDR2 SYDVKM. The CDR3 extends over 15 amino acids. Trimming pared 5 bases from V and 5 bases from J, leaving 18 bases between. The CDR3 loop is CASSPPGERLYGYTF. The CDR3, as DNA: TGTGCCAGCAGTCCCCCCGGGGAACGACTTTATGGCTACACCTTC.

This chain uses TRBV3-1 (or the pseudogene TRBV3-2) with TRBJ2-7; the D gene is possibly TRBD1 (6 bases). This CDR3 has 13 amino acids. The germline V and J ends were trimmed by 3 bases and 4 bases, with 10 bases remaining between them. Germline V lookup: CDR1 LGHDT, CDR2 YNNKEL (reference sequence). CDR3: CASSQGASYEQYF. The CDR3 coding sequence is TGTGCCAGCAGCCAGGGGGCTAGTTACGAGCAGTACTTC.

The rearrangement uses TRBV27 and TRBJ1-1; a possible D gene is TRBD1 (5 bases). The CDR3 totals 11 residues. Germline CDR1 is MNHEY and CDR2 is SMNVEV (reference sequence). Trimming took off 6 bases at V and 3 bases at J, with 5 bases between the two ends. The CDR3: CASRGHTEAFF. CDR3 nucleotides: TGTGCCAGCAGGGGGCACACTGAAGCTTTCTTT.

The chain combines TRBV19 with TRBJ2-7, with 8 bases that match TRBD2. V shed 5 bases and J 1 base; nucleotides not matched to a gene: 7. Germline-derived CDR1 and CDR2 are LNHDA and SQIVND (reference sequence). The CDR3 is 15 amino acids. DNA for the CDR3: TGTGCCAGTAGTCCCCCGGGACTAGGATCCTACGAGCAGTACTTC. Translating gives CASSPPGLGSYEQYF. The variable domain in full, completed from reference TRBV19 and TRBJ2-7, reads DGGITQSPKYLFRKEGQNVTLSCEQNLNHDAMYWYRQDPGQGLRLIYYSQIVNDFQKGDIAEGYSVSREKKESFPLTVTSAQKNPTAFYLCASSPPGLGSYEQYFGPGTRLTVT.

The V and J genes are TRBV18 and TRBJ1-2, with D possibly matching TRBD1 (5 bases). The CDR3 consists of 15 residues. From germline, CDR1 is KGHSH and CDR2 LQKENI. V lost 6 bases, J lost 2 bases, and 16 bases lay in between. The CDR3: CASSPSMGGNYGYTF. DNA of the CDR3: TGTGCCAGCTCGCCAAGCATGGGGGGGAACTATGGCTACACCTTC.

V and J are TRBV19 and TRBJ2-1; 7 bases line up with TRBD2. Losses at the gene ends were 5 bases for V and 2 bases for J; bases not matched to a gene: 12. CDR3 length equals 17 residues. Germline CDR1 is LNHDA and CDR2 is SQIVND (reference sequence). CDR3: CASSRKGRVSAYNEQFF. As DNA, the CDR3 is TGTGCCAGTAGTCGCAAGGGGAGGGTCTCGGCCTACAATGAGCAGTTCTTC.

V is TRBV5-1 and J is TRBJ2-5, with 12 bases lining up with TRBD1. With 4 bases clipped from V and 4 bases from J, the junction kept 14 bases outside the gene matches. The CDR3 covers 18 residues. Germline V gives CDR1 SGHRS, CDR2 YFSETQ. CDR3 sequence reads: CASSPRISRDRGRETQYF. The DNA of the CDR3 is TGCGCCAGCAGCCCCCGGATTTCCCGGGACAGGGGGCGAGAGACCCAGTACTTC. Full variable domain (rest looked up from reference TRBV5-1 and TRBJ2-5): KAGVTQTPRYLIKTRGQQVTLSCSPISGHRSVSWYQQTPGQGLQFLFEYFSETQRNKGNFPGRFSGRQFSNSRSEMNVSTLELGDSALYLCASSPRISRDRGRETQYFGPGTRLLVL.

This chain uses TRBV5-5 with TRBJ2-3; the match to TRBD1 covers 8 bases. Germline CDR1 SGHKS, CDR2 YYEKEE (reference sequence). This CDR3 has 16 residues. V shed 7 bases and J 0 bases; nucleotides not matched to a gene: 10. CDR3 DNA sequence: TGTGCCAGCCAGACCGGGACAGGTTCTAGCACAGATACGCAGTATTTT. Translating gives CASQTGTGSSTDTQYF. The variable domain in full, completed from reference TRBV5-5 and TRBJ2-3, reads DAGVTQSPTHLIKTRGQQVTLRCSPISGHKSVSWYQQVLGQGPQFIFQYYEKEERGRGNFPDRFSARQFPNYSSELNVNALLLGDSALYLCASQTGTGSSTDTQYFGPGTRLTVL.

Comments on this clone: One junction end does not reproduce the germline sequence, and a read error may be involved. The chain uses TRBV18 and TRBJ2-1, with TRBD2 matching over 10 bases. Germline lookup yields CDR1 KGHSH and CDR2 LQKENI. The CDR3 spans 15 residues. CDR3 sequence reads: CASSPLAGPYNEQFF. Written as DNA, the CDR3 is TGTGCCAGCTCCCCACTAGCGGGGCCTTACAATGAGCAGTTCTTC. Drawing the rest from reference TRBV18 and TRBJ2-1, the complete variable domain is NAGVMQNPRHLVRRRGQEARLRCSPMKGHSHVYWYRQLPEEGLKFMVYLQKENIIDESGMPKERFSAEFPKEGPSILRIQQVVRGDSAAYFCASSPLAGPYNEQFFGPGTRLTVL.

The rearrangement links TRBV19 to TRBJ1-2, with a possible D match to TRBD1 (5 bases). V was clipped by 7 bases and J by 8 bases, with 20 bases between them. The CDR3 is 14 residues long. The germline V gene has CDR1 LNHDA and CDR2 SQIVND (reference sequence). CDR3 DNA sequence: TGTGCCAGTACCAAACCCCAGGGTATGAGGGGCTACACCTTC. This encodes CASTKPQGMRGYTF.

This rearrangement joins TRBV6-4 to TRBJ2-2; D might be TRBD1 (6 bases). The germline CDR1 and CDR2 sequences are MRHNA and SNTAGT. Between the trimmed V and J ends, which lost 6 bases and 2 bases, there was a span of 16 bases. The CDR3 is made up of 16 amino acids. The CDR3 sequence: CASSPTGRTNTGELFF. CDR3 sequence (DNA): TGTGCCAGCAGCCCGACAGGTCGAACAAACACCGGGGAGCTGTTTTTT.

The V gene is TRBV10-3, the J gene TRBJ2-7; TRBD1 matches at 8 bases. Germline V gene sequence: CDR1 ENHRY, CDR2 SYGVKD. V shed 6 bases and J 1 base; nucleotides not matched to a gene: 11. The CDR3 consists of 16 residues. CDR3 sequence reads: CAISTRGGQVSYEQYF. CDR3 bases: TGTGCCATCAGCACCCGTGGGGGACAGGTATCCTACGAGCAGTACTTC.

The J gene is TRBJ2-7, the V gene TRBV28; D is uncertain. Trimming left V 1 base short and J 3 bases short, with 7 bases between. This CDR3 spans 13 amino acids. The germline gives CDR1 MDHEN, CDR2 SYDVKM. This CDR3 reads CASSLSMVYEQYF. DNA of the CDR3: TGTGCCAGCAGTTTATCTATGGTCTACGAGCAGTACTTC. Combining the CDR3 with reference TRBV28 and TRBJ2-7 gives the whole variable domain DVKVTQSSRYLVKRTGEKVFLECVQDMDHENMFWYRQDPGLGLRLIYFSYDVKMKEKGDIPEGYSVSREKKERFSLILESASTNQTSMYLCASSLSMVYEQYFGPGTRLTVT.